The clone carrying this T cell receptor (beta chain) showed up many times. RNA transcripts served as the template for amplifying TCR beta CDR3 regions. TCR CDR3 underwent first-round RT-PCR with the HTBI primer set. TCRdb passed the multiplex PCR reads through MiXCR, listing each CDR3 protein once. The sample contains a few hundred thousand distinct CDR3 sequences, about a sixth of which appear only once. This specimen comes from a study of T cells in Graves' hyperthyroidism and ophthalmopathy. The J segment lost 5 bases and the V segment lost 4 bases, leaving 7 bases of the junction unmatched. Germline loops: CDR1 LGHDT, CDR2 YNNKEL (reference sequence). This CDR3 comprises 14 residues.

The genes are TRBV3-1 and TRBJ1-1, with TRBD1 matching over 7 bases. The sample was blood. The sequence was collected from a woman between 25 and 40 years old with Graves' hyperthyroidism. CDR3 bases: TGTGCCAGCAGCCGGGTGCAGGGGGTAACTGAAGCTTTCTTT. Translation: CASSRVQGVTEAFF.